These 24 T cell receptor beta chains originate from one sample sequenced in a study of a mutant IDH1 vaccine in newly diagnosed glioma (dated by TCRdb to 2020 to 2022). Libraries were made using the immunoSEQ multiplex PCR assay. TCRdb took over this immuneACCESS table, retaining in-frame rearrangements with V and J assigned. Such tables are incomplete; in checked studies, under half of the missing clones stem from an unresolved V gene, and the remainder is unexplained. The sample contains some 95,000 clones, roughly 78% of them found a single time. The top ten hold roughly 7% of the sample. Interpreted using the paper, the time point label stands for: baseline, week 1 (first vaccination visit). Interpreted using the paper, the treatment or condition label stands for: pre-vaccination baseline after standard-of-care therapy. Source: PBMCs, taken from a glioma patient treated with radiotherapy, temozolomide or both. Receptors were obtained from a man in his forties with glioma.

V is TRBV5-1 and J is TRBJ2-7; perhaps TRBD1 as D (7 bases). The CDR3 is made up of 15 amino acids. Trimming stripped 5 bases from V and 0 bases from J, with 15 bases between. Germline V lookup: CDR1 SGHRS, CDR2 YFSETQ. CDR3 sequence (DNA): TGCGCCAGCAGGCGGGACAGCTACACCTCCTACGAGCAGTACTTC. Translated: CASRRDSYTSYEQYF.

The chain links TRBV5-1 to TRBJ2-1; D remains ambiguous. Deletions cut 0 bases from V and 2 bases from J, with 12 bases between. This CDR3 comprises 16 residues. Germline assignment: CDR1 SGHRS and CDR2 YFSETQ. Here the CDR3 reads CASSLVVARTYNEQFF. The CDR3 DNA reads TGCGCCAGCAGCTTGGTGGTCGCCCGGACCTACAATGAGCAGTTCTTC.

This rearrangement joins TRBV4-1 to TRBJ1-4; D gene uncertain. The CDR3 runs 14 residues. The V gene lost 4 bases and the J gene lost 8 bases, with 14 bases spanning the gap. Germline V gene data show CDR1 as MGHRA and CDR2 as YSYEKL. The CDR3 nucleotides are TGCGCCAGCAGCCTCACCCGCCGTTCCGAAAAACTGTTTTTT. Its protein is CASSLTRRSEKLFF.

The chain is built from TRBV7-2 and TRBJ1-5; D remains ambiguous. V dropped 4 bases and J dropped 1 base, with 11 bases sitting between them. The CDR3 is 15 amino acids. Germline values: CDR1 SGHTA, CDR2 FQGNSA. The CDR3 here is CASSSYVGSNQPQHF. The CDR3 DNA follows: TGTGCCAGCAGCTCGTATGTGGGAAGCAATCAGCCCCAGCATTTT.

The chain employs TRBV19 and TRBJ2-5; perhaps TRBD2 as D (6 bases). Trimming stripped 3 bases from V and 1 base from J, with 9 bases between. This CDR3 region has 14 residues. CDR1 LNHDA and CDR2 SQIVND come from the germline V gene (reference sequence). In DNA form, the CDR3 reads TGTGCCAGTAGTATGCGGCGGGGCCAAGAGACCCAGTACTTC. Protein: CASSMRRGQETQYF.

This clone was counted a single time. DNA of the CDR3: TGTGCCAGCAGTTTCCGGGACAGGGGCAACGAGCAGTACTTC. Protein product: CASSFRDRGNEQYF. The chain is built from TRBV27 and TRBJ2-7; 10 nucleotides line up with TRBD1. V dropped 3 bases and J dropped 5; count of bases not matched to a gene: 4. The CDR3 is made up of 14 amino acids. CDR1 is MNHEY and CDR2 is SMNVEV in the germline V gene (reference sequence).

The DNA for the CDR3 is TGTGCCAGCAGCACTCGGACAGGCCCCACGTTCTACGAGCAGTACTTC. Amino acid sequence: CASSTRTGPTFYEQYF. V is TRBV11-2 and J is TRBJ2-7; TRBD1 aligns across 7 bases. CDR3 length: 16 amino acids. CDR1 SGHAT and CDR2 FQNNGV come from the germline V gene. V lost 5 bases to trimming and J lost 3 bases; unmatched junction nucleotides: 13.

The chain combines TRBV21-1 with TRBJ2-7. TRBV21-1 is annotated as a pseudogene. CDR3 size: 16 residues. DNA of the CDR3: TGTGCCAGCAGCAAAGTTTGTCCCAGGGGAGGAGGCGAGCAGTACTTC. This encodes CASSKVCPRGGGEQYF.

This clone is medium-sized (0.01 to 0.1%) in the sample. V usage is TRBV10-3 and J usage is TRBJ2-1, with D possibly matching TRBD2 (5 bases). The CDR3 is 17 amino acids. With 6 bases removed from V and 3 bases from J, the gap between germline ends came to 21 bases. CDR1 ENHRY and CDR2 SYGVKD come from the germline V gene. The CDR3 sequence is CAISSSQGSGDYNEQFF. The CDR3, as DNA: TGTGCCATCAGCAGTTCTCAAGGGAGCGGAGACTACAATGAGCAGTTCTTC.

The chain employs TRBV2 and TRBJ2-4; D not resolved. The CDR3 is 12 amino acids. The V gene lost 10 bases and the J gene lost 0 bases, with 7 bases spanning the gap. In germline, CDR1 is SNHLY, CDR2 FYNNEI. CDR3 sequence: CATALAKNIQYF. DNA of the CDR3: TGTGCCACCGCATTAGCCAAAAACATTCAGTACTTC.

The chain combines TRBV9 with TRBJ1-6; tentative D call: TRBD1 (6 bases). Germline CDR1 SGDLS, CDR2 YYNGEE. This CDR3 contains 15 residues. The V end was cut by 4 bases, the J end by 5 bases, with 13 bases between. CDR3 sequence reads: CASSRGAGDNSPLHF. In nucleotides, the CDR3 is TGTGCCAGCAGCCGGGGTGCAGGGGATAATTCACCCCTCCACTTT.

The chain carries TRBV5-1 and TRBJ2-7; TRBD2 matches at 14 bases. Germline V lookup: CDR1 SGHRS, CDR2 YFSETQ. The V segment lost 2 bases and the J segment 2 bases; nucleotides outside the gene matches: 6. The CDR3 extends over 17 amino acids. The CDR3 region is CASSFTGLAGGAYEQYF. The CDR3 DNA reads TGCGCCAGCAGCTTCACCGGACTAGCGGGGGGAGCCTACGAGCAGTACTTC.

The rearrangement uses TRBV29-1 and TRBJ1-3, with a tentative D call TRBD1 (5 bases). The length of the CDR3 is 16 residues. The germline V and J ends were trimmed by 4 bases and 0 bases, with 16 bases remaining between them. Germline V lookup: CDR1 SQVTM, CDR2 ANQGSEA. Written as DNA, the CDR3 is TGCAGCGTTGCAAAAACGGGACGGGGCTCTGGAAACACCATATATTTT. Its translation is CSVAKTGRGSGNTIYF.

This rearrangement joins TRBV19 to TRBJ2-2; D possibly corresponds to TRBD2 (6 bases). The germline V gene has CDR1 LNHDA and CDR2 SQIVND (reference sequence). Trimming pared 4 bases from V and 7 bases from J, leaving 22 bases between. This CDR3 contains 17 residues. The CDR3 region is CASSTPFTGRMVGELFF. CDR3 bases: TGTGCCAGTAGTACTCCCTTTACGGGGAGGATGGTCGGGGAGCTGTTTTTT.

This chain uses TRBV7-6 with TRBJ2-7; no clear D. The CDR3 consists of 14 residues. V dropped 2 bases and J dropped 5 bases, with 13 bases sitting between them. Per the germline V gene, CDR1 is SGHVS and CDR2 is FNYEAQ. The chain's CDR3 is CASSLHHRADEQYF. As DNA, the CDR3 is TGTGCCAGCAGCTTACACCATAGGGCCGACGAGCAGTACTTC.

The chain is built from TRBV19 and TRBJ2-2; D may be TRBD1 (5 bases). The CDR3 has 13 residues. Trimming cost V 2 bases and J 7 bases, with 8 bases left between them. CDR1 and CDR2 (germline): LNHDA, SQIVND (reference sequence). This chain's CDR3 is CASSIRGSGELFF. The CDR3 DNA reads as TGTGCCAGTAGTATAAGGGGAAGCGGGGAGCTGTTTTTT.

The chain carries TRBV5-4 and TRBJ2-1; D gene ambiguous. CDR1 and CDR2 (germline): SGHNT, YYREEE (reference sequence). This CDR3 is built from 12 residues. V shed 0 bases and J shed 13 bases, with 11 bases lying between them. CDR3 DNA: TGTGCCAGCAGCTTGGATCCACTAAAACAGTTCTTC. This gives the protein CASSLDPLKQFF.

This chain connects TRBV2 to TRBJ1-5, with D tentatively TRBD1 (5 bases). Deletions cut 10 bases from V and 0 bases from J, with 13 bases between. Germline V lookup: CDR1 SNHLY, CDR2 FYNNEI. CDR3 length: 14 amino acids. The CDR3 sequence: CATPSGCSNQPQHF. CDR3 bases: TGTGCCACCCCCTCAGGGTGTAGCAATCAGCCCCAGCATTTT.

The rearrangement joins TRBV7-9 to TRBJ2-3; D uncertain. Trimming took off 5 bases at V and 1 base at J, with 13 bases between the two ends. Germline assignment: CDR1 SEHNR and CDR2 FQNEAQ (reference sequence). The CDR3 contains 15 residues. CDR3 sequence reads: CASSRNRVGTDTQYF. CDR3 nucleotides: TGTGCCAGCAGCCGGAACCGGGTCGGCACAGATACGCAGTATTTT.

The genes are TRBV7-9 and TRBJ2-3; D not resolved. The CDR3 sequence is 14 residues long. V was cut by 1 base and J by 2 bases, with 7 bases left in between. Germline V lookup: CDR1 SEHNR, CDR2 FQNEAQ (reference sequence). This CDR3 is CASSLGAATDTQYF. The CDR3 bases are TGTGCCAGCAGCTTAGGGGCAGCCACAGATACGCAGTATTTT.

Comment on this clone: The same CDR3 also results from other DNA sequences found in this sample. The gene calls are TRBV4-2 and TRBJ2-3; D unresolved. V lost 1 base and J lost 3, with 5 bases in between. Germline V gene lookup returns CDR1 LGHNA and CDR2 YNFKEQ. There are 13 residues in the CDR3. DNA of the CDR3: TGTGCCAGCAGCCAAGGACCAACAGATACGCAGTATTTT. It yields the protein CASSQGPTDTQYF.

J is TRBJ2-7 and V is TRBV7-9; 7 positions match TRBD2. Germline assignment: CDR1 SEHNR and CDR2 FQNEAQ (reference sequence). The CDR3 sequence is 15 residues long. Trimming cost V 6 bases and J 3 bases; bases outside gene matches: 11. The CDR3 loop reads CASSSTSPDLYEQYF. The CDR3 DNA reads TGTGCCAGCAGTTCGACTAGCCCAGACCTCTACGAGCAGTACTTC.

CDR3 amino acids: CASSQGQRRRETQYF. CDR3 nucleotides: TGTGCCAGCAGCCAGGGACAGCGACGGCGAGAGACCCAGTACTTC. The gene calls are TRBV14 and TRBJ2-5; 7 nucleotides line up with TRBD1. The length of the CDR3 is 15 residues. The V and J ends lost 3 bases and 4 bases, in that order; junction bases with no gene match: 8. Germline CDR1 and CDR2: SGHDN and FVKESK.

V usage is TRBV5-6 and J usage is TRBJ2-7; 7 bases agree with TRBD1. The CDR3 loop spans 16 amino acids. The V gene's germline CDR1 is SGHDT and CDR2 YYEEEE. V lost 3 bases, J lost 0 bases, and 9 bases stayed unmatched. The CDR3 is CASSSDFRDSSYEQYF. The CDR3 DNA sequence: TGTGCCAGCAGCTCCGACTTCCGGGACAGCTCCTACGAGCAGTACTTC.